The subject of this entry is one T cell receptor beta chain. Its antigen remains unknown. Germline V gene data show CDR1 as MGHRA and CDR2 as YSYEKL. Trimming pared 0 bases from V and 1 base from J, leaving 13 bases between. This CDR3 spans 16 amino acids. This entry belongs to a study of CD8+ T cells in alopecia areata. Once RNA had been extracted, it was reverse transcribed into cDNA to act as the sequencing template. Profiling relied on immunoSEQ multiplex PCR, and the TCRdb table lists in-frame clones only, not all of them. Counted here are under 250,000 clones, just over 55% occurring once; the ten biggest clones make up approximately 4.9%. Points from the study as a whole: The study found higher clonality in lesional than normal scalp, especially in alopecia totalis/universalis. Patients shared TCRs less clearly than mice did, possibly owing to HLA. Among the cells sequenced in scalp samples are also the resident alphabeta T cells of normal skin.

The sequenced material came from CD8+ T cells sorted from blood. This receptor was obtained from a human donor in good health. V and J are TRBV4-1 and TRBJ2-7; no definite D call. CDR3 sequence reads: CASSQDLAQTSYEQYF. CDR3 in DNA: TGCGCCAGCAGCCAAGATCTGGCGCAAACTTCCTACGAGCAGTACTTC.